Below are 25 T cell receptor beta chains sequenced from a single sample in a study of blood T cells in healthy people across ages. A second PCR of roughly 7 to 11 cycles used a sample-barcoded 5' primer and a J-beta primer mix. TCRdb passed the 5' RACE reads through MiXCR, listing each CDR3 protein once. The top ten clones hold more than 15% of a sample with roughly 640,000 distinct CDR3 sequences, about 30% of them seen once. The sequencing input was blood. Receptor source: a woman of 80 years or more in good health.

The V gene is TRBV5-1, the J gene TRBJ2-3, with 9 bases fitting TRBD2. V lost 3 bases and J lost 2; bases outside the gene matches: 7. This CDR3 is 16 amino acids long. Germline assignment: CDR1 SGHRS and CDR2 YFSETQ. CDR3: CASSSAGGTATDTQYF. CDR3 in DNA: TGCGCCAGCAGCTCGGCGGGGGGGACCGCCACAGATACGCAGTATTTT.

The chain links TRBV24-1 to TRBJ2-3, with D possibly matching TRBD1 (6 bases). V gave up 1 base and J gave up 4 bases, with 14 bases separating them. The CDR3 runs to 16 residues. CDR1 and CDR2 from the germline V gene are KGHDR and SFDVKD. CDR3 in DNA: TGTGCCACCAGTGATTTCACAGGGAAGGCGGCAGATACGCAGTATTTT. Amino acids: CATSDFTGKAADTQYF.

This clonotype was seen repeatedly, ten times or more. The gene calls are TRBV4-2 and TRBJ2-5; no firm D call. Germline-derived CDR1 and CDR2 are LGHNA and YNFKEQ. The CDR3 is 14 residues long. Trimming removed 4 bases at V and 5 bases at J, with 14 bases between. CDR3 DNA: TGTGCCAGCAGCCCTCCCTCTAATCGCGAGACCCAGTACTTC. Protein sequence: CASSPPSNRETQYF.

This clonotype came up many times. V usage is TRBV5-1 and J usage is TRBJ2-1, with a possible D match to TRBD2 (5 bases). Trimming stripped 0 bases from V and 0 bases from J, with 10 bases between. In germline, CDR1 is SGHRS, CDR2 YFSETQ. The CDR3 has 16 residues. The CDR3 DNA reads TGCGCCAGCAGCTTGGCGGGAAAGAGCTCCTACAATGAGCAGTTCTTC. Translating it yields CASSLAGKSSYNEQFF.

CDR3 DNA sequence: TGTGCCAGCAGCGGAGACACCCGCACAGATACGCAGTATTTT. Protein: CASSGDTRTDTQYF. This chain joins TRBV2 and TRBJ2-3; D ambiguous. Germline lookup yields CDR1 SNHLY and CDR2 FYNNEI. V was trimmed by 6 bases and J by 1 base, leaving 11 bases between them. There are 14 residues in the CDR3.

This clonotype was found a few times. CDR3 loop: CASSRGGVLFF. Here the CDR3 DNA reads TGTGCCAGTAGCAGGGGGGGCGTGCTGTTTTTT. V is TRBV19 and J is TRBJ2-2; the D gene could be TRBD1 or TRBD2 (7 bases each). The germline gives CDR1 LNHDA, CDR2 SQIVND (reference sequence). This CDR3 comprises 11 residues. Trimming pared 6 bases from V and 13 bases from J, leaving 12 bases between.

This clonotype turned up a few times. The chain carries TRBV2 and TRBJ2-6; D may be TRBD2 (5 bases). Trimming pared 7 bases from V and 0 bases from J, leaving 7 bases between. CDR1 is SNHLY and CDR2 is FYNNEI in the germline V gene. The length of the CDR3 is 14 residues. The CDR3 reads CASNRDSGANVLTF. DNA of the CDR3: TGTGCCAGCAACCGGGACTCTGGGGCCAACGTCCTGACTTTC.

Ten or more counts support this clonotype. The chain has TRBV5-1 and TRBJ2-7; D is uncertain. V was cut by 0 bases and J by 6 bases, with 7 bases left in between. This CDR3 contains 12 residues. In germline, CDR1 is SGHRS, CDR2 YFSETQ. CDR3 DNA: TGCGCCAGCAGCTTGGTGGTCGGCGAGCAGTACTTC. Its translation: CASSLVVGEQYF.

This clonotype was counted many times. The DNA of the CDR3 is TGTGCCATCAGTACCCCGGGACAGGGATACGATGAGCAGTTCTTC. It specifies CAISTPGQGYDEQFF. V usage is TRBV10-3 and J usage is TRBJ2-1; TRBD1 agrees at 9 bases. Germline V gene sequence: CDR1 ENHRY, CDR2 SYGVKD. J lost 8 bases, V lost 5 bases, and 10 bases had no gene match. The CDR3 length is 15 residues.

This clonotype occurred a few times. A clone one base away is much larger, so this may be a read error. CDR3 amino acids: CASSSSRGQSTYNEQYF. CDR3 sequence (DNA): TGTGCCAGCAGCTCATCACGGGGACAGAGCACCTACAATGAGCAGTACTTC. The V gene is TRBV11-3, the J gene TRBJ2-7, with 7 bases identical to TRBD1. CDR3 length: 17 amino acids. The trim removed 4 bases at V and 7 bases at J, leaving 19 bases unmatched. The germline V gene encodes CDR1 SGHNT and CDR2 YENEEA.

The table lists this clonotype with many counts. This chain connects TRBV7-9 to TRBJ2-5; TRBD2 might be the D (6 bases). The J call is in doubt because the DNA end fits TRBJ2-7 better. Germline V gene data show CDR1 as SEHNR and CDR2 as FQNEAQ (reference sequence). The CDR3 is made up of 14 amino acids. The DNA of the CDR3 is TGTGCCAGCAGCTTAGTCGGGGGAAGGGACGAGCAGTACTTC. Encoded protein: CASSLVGGRDEQYF.

The CDR3 spells CASSQDFNTRTTNEKLFF. In DNA form, the CDR3 reads TGTGCCAGCAGCCAAGATTTCAACACACGCACAACTAATGAAAAACTGTTTTTT. This chain connects TRBV4-2 to TRBJ1-4; no firm D call. Germline V gene data show CDR1 as LGHNA and CDR2 as YNFKEQ. This CDR3 region has 18 residues. V lost 0 bases and J lost 0, with 14 bases in between.

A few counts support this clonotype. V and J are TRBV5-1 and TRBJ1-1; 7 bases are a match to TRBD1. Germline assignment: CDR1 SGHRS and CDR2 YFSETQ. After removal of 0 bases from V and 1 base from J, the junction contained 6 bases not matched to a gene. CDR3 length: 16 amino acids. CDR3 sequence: CASSLGRQGRNTEAFF. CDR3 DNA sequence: TGCGCCAGCAGCTTGGGAAGACAGGGCCGGAACACTGAAGCTTTCTTT. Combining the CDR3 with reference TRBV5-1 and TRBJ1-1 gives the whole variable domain KAGVTQTPRYLIKTRGQQVTLSCSPISGHRSVSWYQQTPGQGLQFLFEYFSETQRNKGNFPGRFSGRQFSNSRSEMNVSTLELGDSALYLCASSLGRQGRNTEAFFGQGTRLTVV.

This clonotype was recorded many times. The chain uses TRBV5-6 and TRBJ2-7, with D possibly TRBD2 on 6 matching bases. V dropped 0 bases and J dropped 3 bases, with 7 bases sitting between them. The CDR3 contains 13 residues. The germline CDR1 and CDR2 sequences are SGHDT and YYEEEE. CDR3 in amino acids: CASSLDGGYEQYF. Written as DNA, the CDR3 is TGTGCCAGCAGCTTGGACGGGGGCTACGAGCAGTACTTC.

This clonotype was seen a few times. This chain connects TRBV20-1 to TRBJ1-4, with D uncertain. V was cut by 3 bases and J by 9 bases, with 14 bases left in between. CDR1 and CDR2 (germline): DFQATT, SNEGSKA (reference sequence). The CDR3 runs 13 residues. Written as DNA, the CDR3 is TGCAGTGCTAGGGACCAGACTCCACAAAAACTGTTTTTT. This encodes CSARDQTPQKLFF.

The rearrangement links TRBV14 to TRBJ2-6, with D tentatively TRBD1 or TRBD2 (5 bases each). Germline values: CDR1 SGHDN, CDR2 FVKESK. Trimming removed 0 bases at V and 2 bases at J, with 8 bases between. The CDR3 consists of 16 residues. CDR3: CASSQDWGTGANVLTF. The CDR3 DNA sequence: TGTGCCAGCAGCCAAGACTGGGGGACTGGGGCCAACGTCCTGACTTTC. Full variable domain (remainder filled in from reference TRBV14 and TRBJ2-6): EAGVTQFPSHSVIEKGQTVTLRCDPISGHDNLYWYRRVMGKEIKFLLHFVKESKQDESGMPNNRFLAERTGGTYSTLKVQPAELEDSGVYFCASSQDWGTGANVLTFGAGSRLTVL.

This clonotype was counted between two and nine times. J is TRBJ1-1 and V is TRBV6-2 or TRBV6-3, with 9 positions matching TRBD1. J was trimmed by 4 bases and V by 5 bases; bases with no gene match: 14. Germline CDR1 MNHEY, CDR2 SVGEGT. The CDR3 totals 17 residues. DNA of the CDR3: TGTGCCAGCAGTACGGGACAGGGCAATCGCGGGGGCACTGAAGCTTTCTTT. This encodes CASSTGQGNRGGTEAFF.

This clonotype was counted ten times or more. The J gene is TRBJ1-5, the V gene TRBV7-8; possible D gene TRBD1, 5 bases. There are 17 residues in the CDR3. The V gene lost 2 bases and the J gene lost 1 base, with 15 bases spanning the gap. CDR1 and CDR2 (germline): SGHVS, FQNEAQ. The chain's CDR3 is CASSLNPGLLSNQPQHF. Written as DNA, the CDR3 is TGTGCCAGCAGCTTAAACCCGGGGCTCTTGAGCAATCAGCCCCAGCATTTT. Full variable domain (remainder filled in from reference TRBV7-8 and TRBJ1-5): GAGVSQSPRYKVAKRGQDVALRCDPISGHVSLFWYQQALGQGPEFLTYFQNEAQLDKSGLPSDRFFAERPEGSVSTLKIQRTQQEDSAVYLCASSLNPGLLSNQPQHFGDGTRLSIL.

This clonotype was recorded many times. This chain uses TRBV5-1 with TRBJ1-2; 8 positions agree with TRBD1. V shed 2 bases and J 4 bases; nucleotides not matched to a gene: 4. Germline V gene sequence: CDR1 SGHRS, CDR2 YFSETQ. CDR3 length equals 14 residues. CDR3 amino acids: CASSFSGQGYGYTF. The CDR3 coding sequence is TGCGCCAGCAGCTTCTCCGGACAGGGCTATGGCTACACCTTC.

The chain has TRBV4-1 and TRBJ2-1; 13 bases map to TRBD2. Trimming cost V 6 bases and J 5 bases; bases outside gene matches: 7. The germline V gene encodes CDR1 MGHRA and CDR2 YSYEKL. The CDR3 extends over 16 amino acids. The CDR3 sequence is CASRRLGLAGNNEQFF. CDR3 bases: TGCGCCAGCAGACGCCTGGGACTAGCGGGAAACAATGAGCAGTTCTTC.

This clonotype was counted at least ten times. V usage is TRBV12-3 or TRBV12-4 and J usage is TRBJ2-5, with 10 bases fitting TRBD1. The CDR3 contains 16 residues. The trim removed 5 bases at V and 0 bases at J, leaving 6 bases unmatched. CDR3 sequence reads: CASSPPGQGNQETQYF. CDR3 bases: TGTGCCAGCAGTCCACCGGGACAGGGGAACCAAGAGACCCAGTACTTC.

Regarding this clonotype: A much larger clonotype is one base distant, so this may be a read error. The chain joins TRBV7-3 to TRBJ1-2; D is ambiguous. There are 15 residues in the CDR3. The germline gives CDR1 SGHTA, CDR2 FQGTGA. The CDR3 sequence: CASSLNEDSNYSYTF. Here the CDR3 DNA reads TGTGCCAGCAGCTTAAATGAAGACTCTAACTATAGCTACACCTTC.

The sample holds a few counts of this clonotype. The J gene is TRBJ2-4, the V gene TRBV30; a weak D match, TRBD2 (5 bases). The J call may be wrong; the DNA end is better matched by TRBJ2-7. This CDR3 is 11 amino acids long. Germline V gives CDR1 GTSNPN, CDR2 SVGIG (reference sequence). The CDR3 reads CAWREVREQYF. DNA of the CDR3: TGTGCCTGGAGGGAGGTCCGCGAGCAGTACTTC.

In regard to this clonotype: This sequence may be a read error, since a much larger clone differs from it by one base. This CDR3 reads CGARGEEGTKNIQYF. DNA of the CDR3: TGCGGTGCTAGGGGGGAGGAGGGCACGAAAAACATTCAGTACTTC. This chain links TRBV20-1 with TRBJ2-4; tentatively, D is TRBD1 or TRBD2 (6 bases each). The germline V gene encodes CDR1 DFQATT and CDR2 SNEGSKA (reference sequence). The CDR3 totals 15 residues.

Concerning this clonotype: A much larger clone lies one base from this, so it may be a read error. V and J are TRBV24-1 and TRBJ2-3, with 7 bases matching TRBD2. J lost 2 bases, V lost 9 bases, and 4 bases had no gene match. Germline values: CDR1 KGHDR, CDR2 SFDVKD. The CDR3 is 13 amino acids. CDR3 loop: CATGGGTTDTQYF. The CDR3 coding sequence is TGTGCCACCGGGGGGGGGACCACAGATACGCAGTATTTT.